A single sample gave rise to the 23 T cell receptor beta chains below, sequenced in a study of T-cell reconstitution after alpha-beta-depleted transplantation in children. Construction of the TCRbeta library involved unique molecular identifiers. Via MiXCR, TCRdb re-called the PCR reads, giving one row per CDR3 protein. The sample lists 500,000 to 650,000 distinct CDR3 sequences, around 13% seen once, with over 2% in the top ten. The sequences come from PBMCs, mostly from graft donor cells, collected 360 days after TCRalphabeta/CD19-depleted stem cell transplant. The receptors come from a male patient younger than 18 who had a stem cell transplant for acute myeloid leukemia, so the T cells may come from the graft donor.

The chain couples TRBV7-2 to TRBJ2-1; D ambiguous. Trimming pared 1 base from V and 9 bases from J, leaving 7 bases between. The CDR3 is made up of 12 amino acids. The germline CDR1 and CDR2 sequences are SGHTA and FQGNSA. The CDR3 reads CASSLVAAEQFF. The CDR3 DNA reads TGTGCCAGCAGCTTAGTAGCAGCTGAGCAGTTCTTC.

The V call is TRBV28, the J call TRBJ2-1; D perhaps matches TRBD2 (6 bases). V gave up 8 bases and J gave up 8 bases, with 19 bases separating them. CDR1 is MDHEN, CDR2 SYDVKM, per germline. The CDR3 is 14 residues long. The CDR3 nucleotides read TGTGCCAGCTTTAATTCCCGGCGGGAAGATGAGCAGTTCTTC. This encodes CASFNSRREDEQFF. The entire variable domain, with the rest obtained from reference TRBV28 and TRBJ2-1, is as follows: DVKVTQSSRYLVKRTGEKVFLECVQDMDHENMFWYRQDPGLGLRLIYFSYDVKMKEKGDIPEGYSVSREKKERFSLILESASTNQTSMYLCASFNSRREDEQFFGPGTRLTVL.

This clonotype was picked up a small number of times. The chain combines TRBV24-1 with TRBJ2-3; the D is unclear. Trimming cost V 4 bases and J 3 bases, with 10 bases left between them. The CDR3 contains 14 residues. Germline lookup yields CDR1 KGHDR and CDR2 SFDVKD. The CDR3 nucleotides read TGTGCCACCAGTGACCCAACCTTTACAGATACGCAGTATTTT. Translating it yields CATSDPTFTDTQYF.

The gene calls are TRBV4-3 and TRBJ1-1, with unresolved D. The germline V and J ends were trimmed by 2 bases and 2 bases, with 6 bases remaining between them. The CDR3 has 13 amino acids. CDR1 LGHNA and CDR2 YSLEER come from the germline V gene. This chain's CDR3 is CASSQQINTEAFF. For the CDR3, the DNA is TGCGCCAGCAGCCAACAGATAAACACTGAAGCTTTCTTT.

This clonotype appeared a few times. This rearrangement joins TRBV29-1 to TRBJ2-7, with 10 bases aligning to TRBD2. Germline V lookup: CDR1 SQVTM, CDR2 ANQGSEA. The CDR3 length is 15 residues. V lost 4 bases to trimming and J lost 0 bases; unmatched junction nucleotides: 6. CDR3 in amino acids: CSVGSGLADSYEQYF. In DNA form, the CDR3 reads TGCAGCGTTGGCAGTGGACTAGCGGACTCCTACGAGCAGTACTTC.

This chain uses TRBV5-1 with TRBJ2-3; D is uncertain. The germline CDR1 and CDR2 sequences are SGHRS and YFSETQ. This CDR3 region has 11 residues. The ends were cut back, 4 bases at V and 5 bases at J, with 5 bases in the middle. This CDR3 is CASSTQDTQYF. The CDR3 DNA is TGCGCCAGCAGCACCCAAGATACGCAGTATTTT. Full variable domain (missing parts from reference TRBV5-1 and TRBJ2-3): KAGVTQTPRYLIKTRGQQVTLSCSPISGHRSVSWYQQTPGQGLQFLFEYFSETQRNKGNFPGRFSGRQFSNSRSEMNVSTLELGDSALYLCASSTQDTQYFGPGTRLTVL.

The chain uses TRBV11-1 and TRBJ2-7; 9 bases are a match to TRBD1. The V segment lost 1 base and the J segment 2 bases; nucleotides outside the gene matches: 18. This CDR3 contains 20 residues. Germline V CDR1 and CDR2: SGHAT, FQDESV (reference sequence). The CDR3 loop reads CASSLGGTGTLWREPYEQYF. The CDR3 DNA is TGTGCCAGCAGCTTAGGGGGGACAGGGACCCTTTGGCGGGAGCCCTACGAGCAGTACTTC.

The genes are TRBV10-3 and TRBJ2-1; 10 bases align to TRBD2. Trimming cost V 3 bases and J 8 bases; bases outside gene matches: 10. The CDR3 loop spans 16 amino acids. Looked up from germline, CDR1 is ENHRY and CDR2 is SYGVKD. The CDR3 region is CAISDGLAGGIDEQFF. CDR3 in DNA: TGTGCCATCAGTGACGGGTTAGCGGGAGGAATTGATGAGCAGTTCTTC.

In its sample, this clonotype was seen a few times. The genes are TRBV29-1 and TRBJ1-1; D perhaps matches TRBD1 (6 bases). V lost 7 bases, J lost 0 bases, and 18 bases lay in between. The germline V gene has CDR1 SQVTM and CDR2 ANQGSEA. CDR3 length equals 15 residues. The CDR3 here is CSAESNRVMNTEAFF. The CDR3 DNA follows: TGCAGCGCAGAATCAAACAGGGTCATGAACACTGAAGCTTTCTTT.

This chain links TRBV9 with TRBJ2-2; D gene unclear. The CDR3 runs 12 residues. Trimming took off 3 bases at V and 7 bases at J, with 7 bases between the two ends. The germline gives CDR1 SGDLS, CDR2 YYNGEE. The CDR3 DNA is TGTGCCAGCAGCGAGACAAGCGGGGAGCTGTTTTTT. Encoded protein: CASSETSGELFF.

The gene calls are TRBV28 and TRBJ1-1, with D perhaps matching TRBD1 (5 bases). Germline V gene sequence: CDR1 MDHEN, CDR2 SYDVKM. Trimming removed 1 base from V and 2 bases from J, with 32 bases in between. CDR3 length: 22 residues. CDR3 sequence: CASSLLFPIVLTVTEVNTEAFF. In nucleotides, the CDR3 is TGTGCCAGCAGTTTATTATTCCCCATTGTACTTACGGTGACAGAAGTTAACACTGAAGCTTTCTTT.

This clonotype was counted between two and nine times. V is TRBV11-1 and J is TRBJ2-3; TRBD2 matches at 7 bases. Germline V gives CDR1 SGHAT, CDR2 FQDESV (reference sequence). The CDR3 has 20 amino acids. V trimming: 3 bases; J trimming: 7 bases; junction bases outside the gene matches: 25. For the CDR3, the DNA is TGTGCCAGCAGCTTTAATCCAGCGGGACCCTCTATCACACTGCTTTATACGCAGTATTTT. Its protein is CASSFNPAGPSITLLYTQYF.

The table lists this clonotype with a few counts. The chain recombines TRBV19 with TRBJ2-2; D is perhaps TRBD1 (5 bases). CDR1 and CDR2 from the germline V gene are LNHDA and SQIVND (reference sequence). The ends were cut back, 9 bases at V and 1 base at J, with 12 bases in the middle. The CDR3 loop spans 14 amino acids. CDR3 nucleotide sequence: TGTGCCAGCATCCAGGGTTTGAACACCGGGGAGCTGTTTTTT. Translation gives CASIQGLNTGELFF.

This clonotype was seen ten or more times. This chain links TRBV5-6 with TRBJ2-3; D not resolved. The V end was cut by 0 bases, the J end by 0 bases, with 5 bases between. CDR1 and CDR2 from the germline V gene are SGHDT and YYEEEE. The CDR3 runs 14 residues. CDR3: CASSLATSTDTQYF. In nucleotides, the CDR3 is TGTGCCAGCAGCTTGGCGACTAGCACAGATACGCAGTATTTT.

This clonotype was detected many times. The chain has TRBV5-1 and TRBJ1-6; possible D gene TRBD1, 5 bases. Deletions cut 4 bases from V and 6 bases from J, with 20 bases between. Germline V gene lookup returns CDR1 SGHRS and CDR2 YFSETQ. The CDR3 is 17 residues long. The DNA of the CDR3 is TGCGCCAGCAGCCCGGAGGGGTCAGCTCGACCTAATTCACCCCTCCACTTT. It translates to CASSPEGSARPNSPLHF.

The rearrangement uses TRBV11-2 and TRBJ1-1; unclear D gene. Trimming cost V 1 base and J 5 bases, with 14 bases left between them. CDR1 SGHAT and CDR2 FQNNGV come from the germline V gene. This CDR3 spans 15 amino acids. CDR3 nucleotides: TGTGCCAGCAGCTTAGTGGGCGTGGGGAGGACTGAAGCTTTCTTT. Translated: CASSLVGVGRTEAFF.

This clonotype was counted between two and nine times. This chain connects TRBV4-3 to TRBJ2-7, with 8 nucleotides matching TRBD2. V trimming: 4 bases; J trimming: 1 base; junction bases outside the gene matches: 6. CDR3 length equals 15 residues. The germline CDR1 and CDR2 sequences are LGHNA and YSLEER. The DNA for the CDR3 is TGCGCCAGCAGCCGATTACTAGCGGAGTCCTACGAGCAGTACTTC. Its translation: CASSRLLAESYEQYF.

This clonotype was counted ten times or more. The CDR3 spells CASSHARPQYNEQFF. In DNA form, the CDR3 reads TGTGCCAGCAGCCACGCCAGACCTCAATACAATGAGCAGTTCTTC. The chain joins TRBV7-2 to TRBJ2-1; D not certain. The germline gives CDR1 SGHTA, CDR2 FQGNSA. This CDR3 has 15 residues. Trimming stripped 5 bases from V and 4 bases from J, with 15 bases between.

The chain combines TRBV28 with TRBJ2-7; D is ambiguous. Per germline, CDR1 MDHEN and CDR2 SYDVKM. This CDR3 spans 14 amino acids. The V end lost 4 bases, the J end lost 3 bases, and 13 bases lay between the germline ends. CDR3 DNA sequence: TGTGCCAGCAGTTCACCTCACCCGTTCTACGAGCAGTACTTC. Translating it yields CASSSPHPFYEQYF.

This clonotype was counted many times. This sequence joins TRBV29-1 and TRBJ2-7; D gene unclear. CDR3 length: 13 residues. V was trimmed by 5 bases and J by 2 bases, leaving 13 bases between them. Per the germline V gene, CDR1 is SQVTM and CDR2 is ANQGSEA. In DNA form, the CDR3 reads TGCAGCGTTTCTCGTCAGGTGACCTACGAGCAGTACTTC. Translated: CSVSRQVTYEQYF.

The table lists this clonotype with many counts. The rearrangement uses TRBV5-1 and TRBJ2-7, with D possibly being TRBD1 (6 bases). Trimming took off 1 base at V and 2 bases at J, with 10 bases between the two ends. Germline CDR1 is SGHRS and CDR2 is YFSETQ. This CDR3 region has 14 residues. CDR3: CASSLLGQTYEQYF. The CDR3 nucleotides read TGCGCCAGCAGCTTGCTGGGACAAACCTACGAGCAGTACTTC.

The chain carries TRBV21-1 and TRBJ2-7; no DNA check was done on the table's D call, TRBD2. TRBV21-1 corresponds to a pseudogene. The CDR3 covers 16 residues. The CDR3, as DNA: TGTGCCAGCAGCAAAGTGGGGTACAAGAGGGTCTACGAGCAGTACTTC. It is translated as CASSKVGYKRVYEQYF.

The table lists this clonotype with many counts. The chain couples TRBV12-3 or TRBV12-4 to TRBJ2-7; D is undetermined. Deletions cut 4 bases from V and 0 bases from J, with 13 bases between. The CDR3 loop spans 15 amino acids. The CDR3 is CASSSAAASSYEQYF. CDR3 nucleotide sequence: TGTGCCAGCAGTTCCGCTGCCGCGAGCTCCTACGAGCAGTACTTC.